These 14 T cell receptor beta chains originate from one sample sequenced in a study of blood T cell repertoires in COVID-19. Here immunoSEQ multiplex PCR was the method, and the copy in TCRdb shows in-frame clones only, minus some. Among hundreds of thousands of clones, 89% were seen once, and the ten largest hold about 0.91%. What was sequenced was peripheral blood. The origin of the receptors is a man aged 18 to 30 with COVID-19, enrolled during active disease.

The gene calls are TRBV5-1 and TRBJ2-7; TRBD2 aligns across 9 bases. CDR1 and CDR2 from the germline V gene are SGHRS and YFSETQ. The junction had 12 bases not matched to a gene; V was cut back by 3 bases and J by 5 bases. The CDR3 contains 16 residues. The CDR3 region is CASSSVIGGRANEQYF. DNA of the CDR3: TGCGCCAGCAGCTCCGTGATCGGCGGGAGGGCCAACGAGCAGTACTTC.

J is TRBJ1-2 and V is TRBV2, with 7 nucleotides matching TRBD1. Germline V gene lookup returns CDR1 SNHLY and CDR2 FYNNEI. V was clipped by 6 bases and J by 7 bases; unmatched bases: 11. The CDR3 has 14 amino acids. In nucleotides, the CDR3 is TGTGCCAGCAGATCCGAAGGCCGACAGGGTGGCTACACCTTC. This encodes CASRSEGRQGGYTF. Complete variable domain (other parts from reference TRBV2 and TRBJ1-2): EPEVTQTPSHQVTQMGQEVILRCVPISNHLYFYWYRQILGQKVEFLVSFYNNEISEKSEIFDDQFSVERPDGSNFTLKIRSTKLEDSAMYFCASRSEGRQGGYTFGSGTRLTVV.

The rearrangement joins TRBV7-8 to TRBJ2-1, with TRBD2 matching 7 bases. This CDR3 has 15 residues. The ends lost 1 base at V and 8 bases at J; junction bases unmatched: 8. Germline V lookup: CDR1 SGHVS, CDR2 FQNEAQ. As DNA, the CDR3 is TGTGCCAGCAGCTTAGTTGGGGGGGAGCTGGATGAGCAGTTCTTC. Amino acid sequence: CASSLVGGELDEQFF.

The chain uses TRBV2 and TRBJ2-2, with D uncertain. Germline lookup yields CDR1 SNHLY and CDR2 FYNNEI. Deletions cut 2 bases from V and 0 bases from J, with 4 bases between. The CDR3 sequence is 14 residues long. The CDR3 reads CASSEQANTGELFF. Written as DNA, the CDR3 is TGTGCCAGCAGTGAACAGGCGAACACCGGGGAGCTGTTTTTT.

The V gene is TRBV25-1, the J gene TRBJ2-3, with 7 bases matching TRBD2. The CDR3 is 16 residues long. J lost 8 bases, V lost 8 bases, and 19 bases had no gene match. The germline V gene encodes CDR1 MGHDK and CDR2 SYGVNS. The CDR3 sequence: CASSRSSGRGSVTQYF. DNA for the CDR3: TGTGCCAGCTCACGGTCTAGCGGTCGAGGTAGTGTTACGCAGTATTTT.

This sequence joins TRBV7-9 and TRBJ2-5, with 7 bases identical to TRBD1. From germline, CDR1 is SEHNR and CDR2 FQNEAQ (reference sequence). With V trimmed by 5 bases and J by 5 bases, 5 bases remained unmatched. This CDR3 contains 13 residues. The CDR3 sequence: CASSAGTAETQYF. For the CDR3, the DNA is TGTGCCAGCAGCGCCGGGACAGCTGAGACCCAGTACTTC.

The chain carries TRBV2 and TRBJ2-1; TRBD2 is a possible D gene (6 bases). CDR1 and CDR2 from the germline V gene are SNHLY and FYNNEI. The CDR3 extends over 13 amino acids. Trimming removed 7 bases at V and 3 bases at J, with 10 bases between. DNA for the CDR3: TGTGCCAGCACGGGAGATATCTACAATGAGCAGTTCTTC. Protein sequence: CASTGDIYNEQFF.

The chain employs TRBV2 and TRBJ2-7, with 9 bases that match TRBD1. J was trimmed by 2 bases and V by 8 bases; bases with no gene match: 7. The CDR3 contains 14 residues. Germline V gives CDR1 SNHLY, CDR2 FYNNEI. The CDR3 spells CASLPGQGAYEQYF. Written as DNA, the CDR3 is TGTGCCAGCTTACCGGGACAGGGAGCCTACGAGCAGTACTTC.

The chain employs TRBV2 and TRBJ1-2, with 10 bases lining up with TRBD1. The ends lost 7 bases at V and 8 bases at J; junction bases unmatched: 4. CDR3 length: 12 amino acids. CDR1 is SNHLY, CDR2 FYNNEI, per germline. The CDR3 nucleotides read TGTGCCAGCAATGACAGGGGGCAAGGCTACACCTTC. The encoded protein is CASNDRGQGYTF.

The chain has TRBV12-3 or TRBV12-4 and TRBJ2-1, with a weak D call TRBD1 (6 bases). V was shortened by 3 bases and J by 7 bases, with 10 bases between the two germline ends. The CDR3 covers 13 residues. The CDR3 here is CASSLGHGNEQFF. The CDR3, as DNA: TGTGCCAGCAGTTTGGGACACGGGAATGAGCAGTTCTTC.

The V gene is TRBV27, the J gene TRBJ2-3; D is unclear. Germline lookup yields CDR1 MNHEY and CDR2 SMNVEV (reference sequence). Trimming left V 3 bases short and J 7 bases short, with 11 bases between. The CDR3 spans 13 residues. Here the CDR3 reads CASSFVSENTQYF. In nucleotides, the CDR3 is TGTGCCAGCAGTTTTGTCAGCGAAAATACGCAGTATTTT.

The chain has TRBV27 and TRBJ1-1, with D perhaps matching TRBD1 (6 bases). Germline V gene sequence: CDR1 MNHEY, CDR2 SMNVEV (reference sequence). CDR3 length: 14 amino acids. Trimming removed 4 bases at V and 4 bases at J, with 13 bases between. CDR3: CASSSQGTFTEAFF. The CDR3 DNA reads as TGTGCCAGCAGTTCTCAAGGGACATTCACTGAAGCTTTCTTT.

The rearrangement uses TRBV5-1 and TRBJ2-3, with TRBD1 matching 7 bases. This CDR3 comprises 16 residues. The J segment lost 2 bases and the V segment lost 0 bases, leaving 6 bases of the junction unmatched. Germline loops: CDR1 SGHRS, CDR2 YFSETQ. CDR3 sequence: CASSLVGQVITDTQYF. The CDR3 nucleotides are TGCGCCAGCAGCTTGGTCGGACAGGTGATCACAGATACGCAGTATTTT. The whole variable domain, filled in from reference TRBV5-1 and TRBJ2-3, reads KAGVTQTPRYLIKTRGQQVTLSCSPISGHRSVSWYQQTPGQGLQFLFEYFSETQRNKGNFPGRFSGRQFSNSRSEMNVSTLELGDSALYLCASSLVGQVITDTQYFGPGTRLTVL.

This chain links TRBV4-1 with TRBJ1-3, with 8 bases that match TRBD1. Germline CDR1 MGHRA, CDR2 YSYEKL. J lost 4 bases, V lost 3 bases, and 8 bases had no gene match. The CDR3 is 16 amino acids. CDR3 bases: TGCGCCAGCAGCCACCCTCTCGACAGGGGAGGAAACACCATATATTTT. It specifies CASSHPLDRGGNTIYF.